This T cell receptor (beta chain) was identified during a study of Ad26.COV2.S vaccination and SARS-CoV-2 variants. Study-level points and caveats: The analyses of TCR breadth and depth may have understated the size of total T cell responses.

On this clone: What it recognizes is unknown.

The germline V gene has CDR1 MGHDK and CDR2 SYGVNS. The CDR3 is made up of 11 amino acids. The germline V and J ends were trimmed by 5 bases and 8 bases, with 9 bases remaining between them. Sequencing was performed with immunoSEQ multiplex PCR; in TCRdb, only in-frame clones are kept and a portion is missing. The table records around 310,000 clones, about nine tenths of them present only once. Treatment meaning: 15 to 20 received Ad26.COV2.S at low or high dose, single or two shots; roughly 5 received placebo; per-sample allocation not given. The samples were gathered on day 63 after the first injection of vaccine or placebo.

This TCR was recovered from a person aged 18 to 59 who received the Ad26.COV2.S COVID-19 vaccine or a placebo. This chain connects TRBV25-1 to TRBJ1-1; D unresolved. Sequenced here: peripheral blood, sampled in a trial of Ad26.COV2.S vaccine versus placebo. The chain's CDR3 is CASSLFAEAFF. The CDR3 DNA is TGTGCCAGCAGTTTATTTGCCGAAGCTTTCTTT. The full variable domain, with the rest looked up from reference TRBV25-1 and TRBJ1-1, is EADIYQTPRYLVIGTGKKITLECSQTMGHDKMYWYQQDPGMELHLIHYSYGVNSTEKGDLSSESTVSRIRTEHFPLTLESARPSHTSQYLCASSLFAEAFFGQGTRLTVV.